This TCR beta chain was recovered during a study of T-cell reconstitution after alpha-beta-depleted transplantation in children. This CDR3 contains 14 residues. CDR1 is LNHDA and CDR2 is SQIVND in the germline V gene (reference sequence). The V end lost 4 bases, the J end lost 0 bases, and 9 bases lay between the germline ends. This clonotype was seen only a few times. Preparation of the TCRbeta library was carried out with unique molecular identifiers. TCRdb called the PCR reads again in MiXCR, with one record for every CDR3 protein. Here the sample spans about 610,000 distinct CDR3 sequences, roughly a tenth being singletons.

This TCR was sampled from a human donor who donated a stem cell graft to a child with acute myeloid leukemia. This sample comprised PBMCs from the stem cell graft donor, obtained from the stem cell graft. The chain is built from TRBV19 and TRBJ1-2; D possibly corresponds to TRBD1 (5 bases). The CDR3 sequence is CASSNQGPNYGYTF. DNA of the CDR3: TGTGCCAGTAGTAACCAGGGACCTAACTATGGCTACACCTTC.